This TCR beta chain was captured by sequencing in a study of shared clonotypes between healthy human individuals. Broader study findings: Having only a few donors restricted how much genetic and exposure-history diversity was captured.

In germline, CDR1 is SQVTM, CDR2 ANQGSEA. The CDR3 is 12 amino acids. Sequenced by immunoSEQ multiplex PCR; TCRdb stores in-frame clones only, minus some. The sample records about 2,100,000 clones, about 93% being singletons. Of note for this clone: Its antigen is undetermined. Mismatch with germline at one junction end may stem from a read error.

Positively selected for CCR7, the CD45RO-negative cells used as naive CD8 cells excluded terminally differentiated effector memory CD45RA+ cells. The source material was naive CD8+ T cells from PBMCs. The clonotype comes from a man in his late teens or twenties in good health. Some clones in this sample may be carry-over from other donors' samples. The genes are TRBV29-1 and TRBJ1-1; maybe TRBD1 (5 bases). This CDR3 reads CSSPFGGTGESF. The CDR3, as DNA: TGCAGCTCCCCTTTTGGGGGGACCGGGGAGTCCTTT.